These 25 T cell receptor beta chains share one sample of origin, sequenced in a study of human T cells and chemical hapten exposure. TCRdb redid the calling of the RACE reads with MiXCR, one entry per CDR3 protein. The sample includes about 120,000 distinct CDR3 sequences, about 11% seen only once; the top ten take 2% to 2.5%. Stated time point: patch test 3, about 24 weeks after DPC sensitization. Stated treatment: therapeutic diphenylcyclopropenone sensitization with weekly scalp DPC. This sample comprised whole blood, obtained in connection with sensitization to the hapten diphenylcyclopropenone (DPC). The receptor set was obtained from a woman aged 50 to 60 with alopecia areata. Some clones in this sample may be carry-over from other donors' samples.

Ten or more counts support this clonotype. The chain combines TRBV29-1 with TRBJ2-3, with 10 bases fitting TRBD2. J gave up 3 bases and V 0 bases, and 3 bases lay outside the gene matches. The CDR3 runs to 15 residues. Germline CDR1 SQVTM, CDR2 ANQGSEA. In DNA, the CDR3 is TGCAGCGTTGAAGAGCCTAGCGGGAGTACAGATACGCAGTATTTT. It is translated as CSVEEPSGSTDTQYF.

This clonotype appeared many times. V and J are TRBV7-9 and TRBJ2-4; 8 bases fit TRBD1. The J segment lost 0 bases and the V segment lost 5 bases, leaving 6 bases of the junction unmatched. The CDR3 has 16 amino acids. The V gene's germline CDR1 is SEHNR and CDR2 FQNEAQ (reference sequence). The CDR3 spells CASSPGQGLAKNIQYF. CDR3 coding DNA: TGTGCCAGCAGCCCCGGACAGGGTCTAGCCAAAAACATTCAGTACTTC.

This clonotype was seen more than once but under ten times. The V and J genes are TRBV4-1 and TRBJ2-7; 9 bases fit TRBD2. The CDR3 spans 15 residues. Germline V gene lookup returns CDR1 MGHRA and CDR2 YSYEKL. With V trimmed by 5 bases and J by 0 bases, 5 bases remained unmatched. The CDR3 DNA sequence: TGCGCCAGCAGCTTAGCGGGGGCTAGCTCCTACGAGCAGTACTTC. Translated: CASSLAGASSYEQYF.

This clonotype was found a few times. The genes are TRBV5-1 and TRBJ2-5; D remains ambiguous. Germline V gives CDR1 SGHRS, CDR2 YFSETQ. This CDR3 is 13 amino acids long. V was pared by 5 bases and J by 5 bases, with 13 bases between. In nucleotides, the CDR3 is TGCGCCAGCAGTCCTGCGGATGTGGAGACCCAGTACTTC. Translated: CASSPADVETQYF.

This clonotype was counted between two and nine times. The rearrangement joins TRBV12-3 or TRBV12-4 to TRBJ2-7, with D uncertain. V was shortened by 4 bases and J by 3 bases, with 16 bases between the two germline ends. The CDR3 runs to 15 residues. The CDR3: CASSSGPSTLYEQYF. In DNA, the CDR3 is TGTGCCAGCAGTTCCGGCCCCAGTACCCTCTACGAGCAGTACTTC.

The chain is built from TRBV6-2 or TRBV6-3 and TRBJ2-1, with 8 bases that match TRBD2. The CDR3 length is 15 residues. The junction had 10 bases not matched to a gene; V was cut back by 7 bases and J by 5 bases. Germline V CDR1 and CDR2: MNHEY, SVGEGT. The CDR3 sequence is CASTLRGAPHNEQFF. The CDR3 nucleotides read TGTGCCAGCACCTTGCGGGGGGCCCCCCACAATGAGCAGTTCTTC.

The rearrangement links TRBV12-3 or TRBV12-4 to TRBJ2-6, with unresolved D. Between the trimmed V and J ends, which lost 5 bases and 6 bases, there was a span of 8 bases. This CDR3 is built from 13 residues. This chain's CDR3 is CASSGSMANVLTF. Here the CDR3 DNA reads TGTGCCAGCAGTGGCTCGATGGCCAACGTCCTGACTTTC.

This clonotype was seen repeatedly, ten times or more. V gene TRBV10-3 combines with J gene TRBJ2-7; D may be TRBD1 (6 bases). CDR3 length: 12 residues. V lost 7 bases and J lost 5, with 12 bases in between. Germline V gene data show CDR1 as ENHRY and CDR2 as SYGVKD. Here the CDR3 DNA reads TGTGCCATCAAGGCAGGGGAGCACGAGCAGTACTTC. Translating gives CAIKAGEHEQYF.

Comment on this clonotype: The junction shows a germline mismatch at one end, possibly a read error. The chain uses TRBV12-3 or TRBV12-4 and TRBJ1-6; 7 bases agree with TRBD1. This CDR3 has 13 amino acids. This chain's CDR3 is CASSSGGNSPLNF. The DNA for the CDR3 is TGTGCCAGCAGTTCAGGGGGTAATTCACCCCTCAACTTT.

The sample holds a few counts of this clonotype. CDR3 residues: CASSLGHGGGGTEAFF. CDR3 nucleotide sequence: TGCGCCAGCAGCTTGGGCCACGGGGGGGGAGGAACTGAAGCTTTCTTT. The V call is TRBV5-1, the J call TRBJ1-1, with D tentatively TRBD1 (5 bases). Trimming shortened V by 0 bases and J by 5 bases, and 17 bases separated the two germline ends. This CDR3 region has 16 residues. Germline CDR1 is SGHRS and CDR2 is YFSETQ.

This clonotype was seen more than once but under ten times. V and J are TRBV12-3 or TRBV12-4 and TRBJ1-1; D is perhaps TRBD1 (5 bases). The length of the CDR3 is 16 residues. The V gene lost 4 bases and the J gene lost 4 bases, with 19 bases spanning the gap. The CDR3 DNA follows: TGTGCCAGCAGTTCCGTTGGGGAGGGGTTAGGCACTGAAGCTTTCTTT. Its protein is CASSSVGEGLGTEAFF.

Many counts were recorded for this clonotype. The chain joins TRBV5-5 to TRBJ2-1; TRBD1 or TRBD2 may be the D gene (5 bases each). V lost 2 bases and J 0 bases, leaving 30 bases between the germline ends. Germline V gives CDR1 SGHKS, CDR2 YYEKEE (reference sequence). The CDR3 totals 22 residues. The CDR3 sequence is CASSLWITQPPGTPSSYNEQFF. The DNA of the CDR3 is TGTGCCAGCAGCTTATGGATTACCCAGCCCCCCGGGACGCCAAGCTCCTACAATGAGCAGTTCTTC. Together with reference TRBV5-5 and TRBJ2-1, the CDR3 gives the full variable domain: DAGVTQSPTHLIKTRGQQVTLRCSPISGHKSVSWYQQVLGQGPQFIFQYYEKEERGRGNFPDRFSARQFPNYSSELNVNALLLGDSALYLCASSLWITQPPGTPSSYNEQFFGPGTRLTVL.

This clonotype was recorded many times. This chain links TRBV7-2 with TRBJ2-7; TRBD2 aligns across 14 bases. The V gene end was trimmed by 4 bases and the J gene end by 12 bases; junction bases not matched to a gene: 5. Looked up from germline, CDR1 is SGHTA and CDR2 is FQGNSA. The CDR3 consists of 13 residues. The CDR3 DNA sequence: TGTGCCAGCAGCTCCTGGACTAGCGGGAGGCTGTACTTC. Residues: CASSSWTSGRLYF.

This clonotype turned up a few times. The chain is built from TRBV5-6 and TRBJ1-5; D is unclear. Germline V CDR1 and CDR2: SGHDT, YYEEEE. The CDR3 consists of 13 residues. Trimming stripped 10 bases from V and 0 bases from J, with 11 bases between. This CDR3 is CALRGNSNQPQHF. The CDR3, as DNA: TGTGCCCTACGAGGAAATAGCAATCAGCCCCAGCATTTT.

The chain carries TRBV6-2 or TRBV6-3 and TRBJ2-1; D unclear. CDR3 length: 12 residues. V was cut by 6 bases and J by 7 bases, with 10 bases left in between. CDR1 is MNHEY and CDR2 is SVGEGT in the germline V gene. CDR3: CASRPPLNEQFF. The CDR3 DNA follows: TGTGCCAGCAGGCCCCCCTTAAATGAGCAGTTCTTC.

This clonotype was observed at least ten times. The CDR3 region has the DNA TGTGCCAGCCTCCCCAAGAATGAGCAGTTCTTC. The encoded protein is CASLPKNEQFF. The J gene is TRBJ2-1, the V gene TRBV2; the D is unclear. V was pared by 8 bases and J by 7 bases, with 9 bases between. The CDR3 is 11 residues long. Germline V gives CDR1 SNHLY, CDR2 FYNNEI.

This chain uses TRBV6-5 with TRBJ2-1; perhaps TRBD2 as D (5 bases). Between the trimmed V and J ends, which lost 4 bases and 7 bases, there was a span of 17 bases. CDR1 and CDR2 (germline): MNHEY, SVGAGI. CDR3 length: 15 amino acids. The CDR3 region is CASSFAPLELNEQFF. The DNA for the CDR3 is TGTGCCAGCAGTTTTGCCCCACTAGAATTGAATGAGCAGTTCTTC.

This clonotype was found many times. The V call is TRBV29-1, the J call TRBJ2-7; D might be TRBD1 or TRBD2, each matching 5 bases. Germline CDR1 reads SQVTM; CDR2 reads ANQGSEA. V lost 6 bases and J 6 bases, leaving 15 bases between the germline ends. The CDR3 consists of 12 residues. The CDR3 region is CSVGDGIGEQYF. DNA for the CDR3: TGCAGCGTGGGGGATGGGATCGGCGAGCAGTACTTC.

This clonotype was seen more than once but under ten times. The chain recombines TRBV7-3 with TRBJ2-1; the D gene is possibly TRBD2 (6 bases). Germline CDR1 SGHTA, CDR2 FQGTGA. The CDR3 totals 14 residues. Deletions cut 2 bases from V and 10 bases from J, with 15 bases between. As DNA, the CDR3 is TGTGCCAGCAGCTTAGGGGAGGCGGGCCGAGAGCAGTTCTTC. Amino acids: CASSLGEAGREQFF.

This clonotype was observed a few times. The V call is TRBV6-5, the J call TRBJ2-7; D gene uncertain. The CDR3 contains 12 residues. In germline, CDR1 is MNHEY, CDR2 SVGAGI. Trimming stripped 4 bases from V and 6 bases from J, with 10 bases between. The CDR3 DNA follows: TGTGCCAGCAGTTCCCCCACGACCGAGCAGTACTTC. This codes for CASSSPTTEQYF.

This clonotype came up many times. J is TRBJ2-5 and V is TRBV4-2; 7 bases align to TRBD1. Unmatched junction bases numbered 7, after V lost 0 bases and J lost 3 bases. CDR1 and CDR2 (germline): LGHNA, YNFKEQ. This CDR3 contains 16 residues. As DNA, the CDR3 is TGTGCCAGCAGCCAAGAAGTCGGACAGGTGGAAGAGACCCAGTACTTC. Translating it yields CASSQEVGQVEETQYF.

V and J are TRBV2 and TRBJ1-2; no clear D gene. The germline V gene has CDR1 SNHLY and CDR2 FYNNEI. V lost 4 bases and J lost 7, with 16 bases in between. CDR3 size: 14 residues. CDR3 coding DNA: TGTGCCAGCAGTGTGGACGGAGTGGTGAGTGGCTACACCTTC. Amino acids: CASSVDGVVSGYTF.

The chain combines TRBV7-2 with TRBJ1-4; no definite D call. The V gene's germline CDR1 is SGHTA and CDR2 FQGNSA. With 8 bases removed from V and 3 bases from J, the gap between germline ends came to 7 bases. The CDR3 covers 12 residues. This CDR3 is CASRSANEKLFF. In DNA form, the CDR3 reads TGTGCCAGCCGGTCGGCTAATGAAAAACTGTTTTTT.

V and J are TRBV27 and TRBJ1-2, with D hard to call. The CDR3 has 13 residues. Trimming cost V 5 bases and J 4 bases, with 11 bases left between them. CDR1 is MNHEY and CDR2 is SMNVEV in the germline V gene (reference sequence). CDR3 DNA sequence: TGTGCCAGCAGTCCTATACAGTCCTATGGCTACACCTTC. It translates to CASSPIQSYGYTF.

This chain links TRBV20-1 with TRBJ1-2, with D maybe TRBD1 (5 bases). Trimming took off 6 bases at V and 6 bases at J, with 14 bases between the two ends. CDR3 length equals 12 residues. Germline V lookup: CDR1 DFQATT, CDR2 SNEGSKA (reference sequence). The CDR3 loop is CSAARGPDGYTF. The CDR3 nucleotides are TGCAGTGCAGCTAGGGGTCCGGATGGCTACACCTTC.